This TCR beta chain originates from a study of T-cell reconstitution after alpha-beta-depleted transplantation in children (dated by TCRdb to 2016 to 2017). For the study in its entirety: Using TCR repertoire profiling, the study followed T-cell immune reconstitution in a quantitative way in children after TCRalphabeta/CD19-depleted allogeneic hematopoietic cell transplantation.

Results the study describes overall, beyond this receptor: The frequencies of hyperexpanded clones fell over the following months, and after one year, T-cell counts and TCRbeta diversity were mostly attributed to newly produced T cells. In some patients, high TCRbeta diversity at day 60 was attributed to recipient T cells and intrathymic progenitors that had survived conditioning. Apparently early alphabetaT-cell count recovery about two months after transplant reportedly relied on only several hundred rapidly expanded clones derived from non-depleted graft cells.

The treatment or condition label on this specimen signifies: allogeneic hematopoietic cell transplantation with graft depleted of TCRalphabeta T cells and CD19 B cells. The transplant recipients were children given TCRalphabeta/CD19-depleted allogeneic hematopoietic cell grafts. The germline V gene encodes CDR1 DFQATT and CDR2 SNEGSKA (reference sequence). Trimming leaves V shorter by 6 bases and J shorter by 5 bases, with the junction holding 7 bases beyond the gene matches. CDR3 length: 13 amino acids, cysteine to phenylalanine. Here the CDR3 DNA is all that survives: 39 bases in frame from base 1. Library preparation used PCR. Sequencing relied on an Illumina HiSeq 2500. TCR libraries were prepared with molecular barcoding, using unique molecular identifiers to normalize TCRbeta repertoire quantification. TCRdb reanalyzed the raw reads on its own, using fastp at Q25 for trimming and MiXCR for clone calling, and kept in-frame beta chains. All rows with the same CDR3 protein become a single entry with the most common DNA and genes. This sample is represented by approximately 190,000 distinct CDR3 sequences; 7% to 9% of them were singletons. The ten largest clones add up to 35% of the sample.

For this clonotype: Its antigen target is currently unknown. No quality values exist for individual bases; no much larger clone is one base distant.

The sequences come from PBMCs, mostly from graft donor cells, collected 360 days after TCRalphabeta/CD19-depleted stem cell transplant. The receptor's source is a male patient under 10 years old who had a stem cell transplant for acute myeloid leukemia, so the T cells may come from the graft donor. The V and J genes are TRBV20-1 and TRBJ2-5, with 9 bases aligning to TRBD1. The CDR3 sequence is CSAPTGGTETQYF. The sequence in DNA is TGCAGTGCGCCGACAGGGGGAACGGAGACCCAGTACTTC.